This TCR beta chain derives from a study of shared clonotypes between healthy human individuals. Study at large: Sampling drew on donors who were two women and a few men aged 18 to 49. Three plates each covered CD4 naive and memory; CD8 naive two, CD8 memory one.

J lost 9 bases, V lost 4 bases, and 13 bases had no gene match. Germline CDR1 is SGHDN and CDR2 is FVKESK. This CDR3 spans 16 amino acids. Naive CD8 cells lacked CD45RO, underwent positive selection for CCR7 and left out terminally differentiated effector memory CD45RA+ cells. Assay: immunoSEQ multiplex PCR; the TCRdb copy retains only in-frame clones and omits some. The sample contains hundreds of thousands of clones, about 90% of which appear only once. This TCR was recovered from a man in his thirties or forties in good health. The sequenced material came from naive CD8+ T cells sorted from blood. The chain has TRBV14 and TRBJ2-1; 9 positions agree with TRBD2. CDR3 nucleotides: TGTGCCAGCAGCCCCTTAGCGGGAGAGGGGAGGAGTGAGCAGTTCTTC. Amino acid sequence: CASSPLAGEGRSEQFF.